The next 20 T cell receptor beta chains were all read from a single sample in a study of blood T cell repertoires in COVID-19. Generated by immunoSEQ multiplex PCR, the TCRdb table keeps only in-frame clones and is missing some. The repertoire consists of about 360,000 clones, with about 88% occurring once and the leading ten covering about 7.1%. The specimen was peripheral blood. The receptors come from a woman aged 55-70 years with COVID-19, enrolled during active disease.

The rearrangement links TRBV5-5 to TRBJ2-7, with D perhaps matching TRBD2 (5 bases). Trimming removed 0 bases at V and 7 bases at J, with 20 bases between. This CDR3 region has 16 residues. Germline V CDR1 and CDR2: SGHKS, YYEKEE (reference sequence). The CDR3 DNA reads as TGTGCCAGCAGCTTGGGGACCCAGACGTCGGGATGGGAGCAGTACTTC. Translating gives CASSLGTQTSGWEQYF.

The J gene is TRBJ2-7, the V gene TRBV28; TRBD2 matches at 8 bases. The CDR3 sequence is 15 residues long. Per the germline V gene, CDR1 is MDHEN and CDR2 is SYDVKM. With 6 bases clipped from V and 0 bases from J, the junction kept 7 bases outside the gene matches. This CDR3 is CASSFSGVSSYEQYF. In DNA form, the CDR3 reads TGTGCCAGCAGCTTTAGCGGGGTCAGCTCCTACGAGCAGTACTTC. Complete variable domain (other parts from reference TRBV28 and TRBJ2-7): DVKVTQSSRYLVKRTGEKVFLECVQDMDHENMFWYRQDPGLGLRLIYFSYDVKMKEKGDIPEGYSVSREKKERFSLILESASTNQTSMYLCASSFSGVSSYEQYFGPGTRLTVT.

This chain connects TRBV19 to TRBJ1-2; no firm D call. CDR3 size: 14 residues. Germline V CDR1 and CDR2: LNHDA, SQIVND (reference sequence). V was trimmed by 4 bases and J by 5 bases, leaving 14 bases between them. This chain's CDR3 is CASSTAGRGYGYTF. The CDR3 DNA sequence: TGTGCCAGTAGTACCGCCGGGAGAGGGTATGGCTACACCTTC.

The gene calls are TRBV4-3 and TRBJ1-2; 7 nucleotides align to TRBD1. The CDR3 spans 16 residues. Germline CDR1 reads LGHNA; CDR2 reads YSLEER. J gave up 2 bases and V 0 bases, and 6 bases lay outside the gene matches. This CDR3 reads CASSQDPAGGNYGYTF. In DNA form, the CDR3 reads TGCGCCAGCAGCCAAGATCCCGCAGGGGGGAACTATGGCTACACCTTC.

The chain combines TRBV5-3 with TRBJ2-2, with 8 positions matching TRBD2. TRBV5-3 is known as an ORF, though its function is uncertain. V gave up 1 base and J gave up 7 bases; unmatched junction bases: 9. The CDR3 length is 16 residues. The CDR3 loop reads CARSLRSGGGDGELFF. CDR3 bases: TGTGCCAGAAGCTTGAGGAGCGGGGGAGGCGACGGGGAGCTGTTTTTT.

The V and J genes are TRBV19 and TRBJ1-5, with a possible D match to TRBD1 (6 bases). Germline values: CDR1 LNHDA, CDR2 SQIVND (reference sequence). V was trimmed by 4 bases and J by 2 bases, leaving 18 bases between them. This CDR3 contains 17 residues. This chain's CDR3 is CASSTQTGSRGNQPQHF. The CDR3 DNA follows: TGTGCCAGTAGTACCCAGACAGGCTCCAGGGGCAATCAGCCCCAGCATTTT.

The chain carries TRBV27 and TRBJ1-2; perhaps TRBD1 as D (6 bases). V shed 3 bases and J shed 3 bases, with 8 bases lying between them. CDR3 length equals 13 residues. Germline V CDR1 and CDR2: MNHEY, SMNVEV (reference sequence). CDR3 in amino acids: CASSLRGYYGYTF. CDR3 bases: TGTGCCAGCAGTTTGAGGGGGTACTATGGCTACACCTTC.

As DNA, the CDR3 is TGTGCCAGCAGTTCCGGACAGGGGGGTCACCAGTACTTC. This codes for CASSSGQGGHQYF. The V call is TRBV13, the J call TRBJ2-5; 10 nucleotides match TRBD1. Germline CDR1 and CDR2: PRHDT and FYEKMQ (reference sequence). CDR3 length: 13 amino acids. Trimming cost V 6 bases and J 10 bases; bases outside gene matches: 8.

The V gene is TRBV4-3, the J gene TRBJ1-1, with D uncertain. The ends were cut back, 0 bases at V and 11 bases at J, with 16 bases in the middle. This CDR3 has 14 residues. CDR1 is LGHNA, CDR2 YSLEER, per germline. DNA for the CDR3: TGCGCCAGCAGCCAAGATAAGGAGGGCCTTCGGGCTTTCTTT. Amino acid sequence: CASSQDKEGLRAFF.

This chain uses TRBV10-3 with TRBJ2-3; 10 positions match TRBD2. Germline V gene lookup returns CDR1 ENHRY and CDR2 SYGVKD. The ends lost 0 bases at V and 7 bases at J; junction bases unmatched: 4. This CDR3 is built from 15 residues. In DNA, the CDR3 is TGTGCCATCAGTGAGTCGGCTAGCGGGGGAAATACGCAGTATTTT. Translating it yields CAISESASGGNTQYF.

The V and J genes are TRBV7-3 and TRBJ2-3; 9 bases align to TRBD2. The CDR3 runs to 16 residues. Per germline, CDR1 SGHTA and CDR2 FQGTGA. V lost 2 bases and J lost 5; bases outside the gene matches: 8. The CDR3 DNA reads TGTGCCAGCAGCTTAGCGGGGGGGCCGGTAGGAGATACGCAGTATTTT. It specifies CASSLAGGPVGDTQYF.

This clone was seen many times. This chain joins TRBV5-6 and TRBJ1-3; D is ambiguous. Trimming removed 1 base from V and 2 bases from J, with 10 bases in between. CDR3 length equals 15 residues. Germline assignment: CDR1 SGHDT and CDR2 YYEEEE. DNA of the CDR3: TGTGCCAGCAGCTTGTGGCGGATGGCTGGAAACACCATATATTTT. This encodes CASSLWRMAGNTIYF. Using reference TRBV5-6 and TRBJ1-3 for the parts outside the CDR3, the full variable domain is DAGVTQSPTHLIKTRGQQVTLRCSPKSGHDTVSWYQQALGQGPQFIFQYYEEEERQRGNFPDRFSGHQFPNYSSELNVNALLLGDSALYLCASSLWRMAGNTIYFGEGSWLTVV.

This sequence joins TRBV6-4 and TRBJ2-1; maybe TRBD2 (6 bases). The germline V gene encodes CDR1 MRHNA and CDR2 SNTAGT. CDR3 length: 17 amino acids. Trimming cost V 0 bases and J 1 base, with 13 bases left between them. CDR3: CASSDSTRTTSYNEQFF. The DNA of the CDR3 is TGTGCCAGCAGTGACTCGACACGGACTACTTCCTACAATGAGCAGTTCTTC.

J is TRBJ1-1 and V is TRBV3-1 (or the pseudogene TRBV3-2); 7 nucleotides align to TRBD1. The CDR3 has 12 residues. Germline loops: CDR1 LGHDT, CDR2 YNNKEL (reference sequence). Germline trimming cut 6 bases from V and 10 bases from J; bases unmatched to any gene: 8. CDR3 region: CASSPSDRVAFF. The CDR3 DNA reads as TGTGCCAGCAGTCCTTCCGACAGGGTAGCTTTCTTT.

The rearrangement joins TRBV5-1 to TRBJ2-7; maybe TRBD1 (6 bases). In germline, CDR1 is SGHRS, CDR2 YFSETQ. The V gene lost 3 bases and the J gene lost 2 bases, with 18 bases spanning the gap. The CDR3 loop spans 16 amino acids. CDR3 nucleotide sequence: TGCGCCAGCAGCTGGGGCGGGCCAGGGGAAACCTACGAGCAGTACTTC. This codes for CASSWGGPGETYEQYF.

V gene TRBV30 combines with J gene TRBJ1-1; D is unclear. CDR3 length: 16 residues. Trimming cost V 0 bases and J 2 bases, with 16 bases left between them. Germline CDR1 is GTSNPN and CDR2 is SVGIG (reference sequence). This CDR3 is CAWSVPRGASNTEAFF. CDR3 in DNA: TGTGCCTGGAGTGTACCTCGGGGAGCTAGTAACACTGAAGCTTTCTTT.

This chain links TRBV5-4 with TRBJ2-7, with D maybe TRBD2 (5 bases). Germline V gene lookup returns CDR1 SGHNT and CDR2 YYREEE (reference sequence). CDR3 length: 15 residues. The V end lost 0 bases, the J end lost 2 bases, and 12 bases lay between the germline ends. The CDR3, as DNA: TGTGCCAGCAGCTTGGCCCCGGAGGAAGCCTACGAGCAGTACTTC. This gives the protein CASSLAPEEAYEQYF.

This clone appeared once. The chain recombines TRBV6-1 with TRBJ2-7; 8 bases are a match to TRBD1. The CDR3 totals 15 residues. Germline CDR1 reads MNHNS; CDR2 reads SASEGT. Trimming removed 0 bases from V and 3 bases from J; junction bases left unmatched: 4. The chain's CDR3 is CASSEAPGGIYEQYF. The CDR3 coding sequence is TGTGCCAGCAGTGAAGCACCAGGGGGCATCTACGAGCAGTACTTC.

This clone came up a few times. The CDR3 DNA is TGTGCCAGCAGCTTAGATCAACTCGTCCAGCAGTTCTTC. It specifies CASSLDQLVQQFF. This sequence joins TRBV11-2 and TRBJ2-1; no definite D call. The CDR3 spans 13 residues. The germline V gene has CDR1 SGHAT and CDR2 FQNNGV. V lost 0 bases to trimming and J lost 11 bases, with 11 bases between them.

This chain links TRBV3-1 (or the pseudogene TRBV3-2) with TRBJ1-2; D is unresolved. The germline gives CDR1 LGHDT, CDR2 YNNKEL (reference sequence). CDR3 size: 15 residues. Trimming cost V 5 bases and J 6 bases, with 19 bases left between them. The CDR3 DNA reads TGTGCCAGCAGCTTTCAGAATTGGGGAGGGAATGGCTACACCTTC. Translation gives CASSFQNWGGNGYTF.